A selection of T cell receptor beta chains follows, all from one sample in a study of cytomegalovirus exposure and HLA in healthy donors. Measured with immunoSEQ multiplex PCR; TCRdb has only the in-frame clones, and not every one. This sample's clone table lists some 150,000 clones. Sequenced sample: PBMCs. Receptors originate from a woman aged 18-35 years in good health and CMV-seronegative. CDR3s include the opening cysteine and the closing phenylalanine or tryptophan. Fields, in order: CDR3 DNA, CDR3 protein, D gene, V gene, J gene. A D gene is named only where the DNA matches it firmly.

CDR3nt: TGTGCCAGCCTCGCGAACCACGAGCAGTACTTC
CDR3aa: CASLANHEQYF
d_gene: -
v_gene: TRBV28
j_gene: TRBJ2-7

CDR3nt: TGTGCCAGTAGTATTAGCACCACTAGCGGGAGAAATAGGGGGGAGCTGTTTTTT
CDR3aa: CASSISTTSGRNRGELFF
d_gene: TRBD2
v_gene: TRBV19
j_gene: TRBJ2-2

CDR3nt: TGTGCCAGTAGGCGCAGGGGATTGTCCGGGGAGCTGTTTTTT
CDR3aa: CASRRRGLSGELFF
d_gene: -
v_gene: TRBV19
j_gene: TRBJ2-2

CDR3nt: TGTGCCAGCAGCTTAGCCTCTAGCGGGAGTAGTGAGCAGTTCTTC
CDR3aa: CASSLASSGSSEQFF
d_gene: TRBD2
v_gene: TRBV7-7
j_gene: TRBJ2-1

CDR3nt: TGTGCCATCAGTGAACTCCTTAATGAGCAGTTCTTC
CDR3aa: CAISELLNEQFF
d_gene: -
v_gene: TRBV10-3
j_gene: TRBJ2-1

CDR3nt: TGCGCCAGCAGCCCCCCCGGAAGCAGGGGGAAGACCGGGGAGCTGTTTTTT
CDR3aa: CASSPPGSRGKTGELFF
d_gene: TRBD1
v_gene: TRBV4-1
j_gene: TRBJ2-2

CDR3nt: TGTGCCAGCAGTGAAAACAGGGTTGATGGCTACACCTTC
CDR3aa: CASSENRVDGYTF
d_gene: -
v_gene: TRBV6-1
j_gene: TRBJ1-2

CDR3nt: TGTGCCTGGACCCGGGGGGGCGCGAACACTGAAGCTTTCTTT
CDR3aa: CAWTRGGANTEAFF
d_gene: -
v_gene: TRBV30
j_gene: TRBJ1-1

CDR3nt: TGCGCCAGCAGCCCCGTCTATATGGGGCCGGTTGAAAAACTGTTTTTT
CDR3aa: CASSPVYMGPVEKLFF
d_gene: -
v_gene: TRBV4-1
j_gene: TRBJ1-4

CDR3nt: TGTGCCAGCAGCTTAAGGTCTCCAGCGGGAGGGTACAATGAGCAGTTCTTC
CDR3aa: CASSLRSPAGGYNEQFF
d_gene: TRBD2
v_gene: TRBV7-9
j_gene: TRBJ2-1

CDR3nt: TGTGCCAGCACCTTAGGGGACAGCCGCACAGATACGCAGTATTTT
CDR3aa: CASTLGDSRTDTQYF
d_gene: TRBD1
v_gene: TRBV7-9
j_gene: TRBJ2-3

CDR3nt: TGTGCCAGCAGCTTAGACAGAGGGAACTATGGCTACACCTTC
CDR3aa: CASSLDRGNYGYTF
d_gene: -
v_gene: TRBV7-2
j_gene: TRBJ1-2

CDR3nt: TGTGCCAGTAGTACTACTACGACAGGACAACAGCCCCAGCATTTT
CDR3aa: CASSTTTTGQQPQHF
d_gene: -
v_gene: TRBV19
j_gene: TRBJ1-5

CDR3nt: TGTGCCTTGTGGGGGGGGTCCAACTATGGCTACACCTTC
CDR3aa: CALWGGSNYGYTF
d_gene: -
v_gene: TRBV6-5
j_gene: TRBJ1-2

CDR3nt: TGTGCCAGCAGTTCCAAGGACAGATCCGGGTTCTACACCTTC
CDR3aa: CASSSKDRSGFYTF
d_gene: -
v_gene: TRBV6-6
j_gene: TRBJ1-2

CDR3nt: TGTGCCAGCAGCTTAGGACAGGGGGCAGGAGAGACCCAGTACTTC
CDR3aa: CASSLGQGAGETQYF
d_gene: TRBD1
v_gene: TRBV11-3
j_gene: TRBJ2-5